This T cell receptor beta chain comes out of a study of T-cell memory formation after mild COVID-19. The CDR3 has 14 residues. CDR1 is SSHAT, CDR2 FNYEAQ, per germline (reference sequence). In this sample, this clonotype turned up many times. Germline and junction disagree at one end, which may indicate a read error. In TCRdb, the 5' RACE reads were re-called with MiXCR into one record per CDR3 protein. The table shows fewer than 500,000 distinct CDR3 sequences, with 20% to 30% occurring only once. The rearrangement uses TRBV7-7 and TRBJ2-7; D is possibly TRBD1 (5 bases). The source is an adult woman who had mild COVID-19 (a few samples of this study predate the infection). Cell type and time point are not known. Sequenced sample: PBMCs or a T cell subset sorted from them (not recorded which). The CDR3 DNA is TGTGCTAGCAGCTTATATCAGGGTCCCTACGAGCAGTACTTC. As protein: CASSLYQGPYEQYF.